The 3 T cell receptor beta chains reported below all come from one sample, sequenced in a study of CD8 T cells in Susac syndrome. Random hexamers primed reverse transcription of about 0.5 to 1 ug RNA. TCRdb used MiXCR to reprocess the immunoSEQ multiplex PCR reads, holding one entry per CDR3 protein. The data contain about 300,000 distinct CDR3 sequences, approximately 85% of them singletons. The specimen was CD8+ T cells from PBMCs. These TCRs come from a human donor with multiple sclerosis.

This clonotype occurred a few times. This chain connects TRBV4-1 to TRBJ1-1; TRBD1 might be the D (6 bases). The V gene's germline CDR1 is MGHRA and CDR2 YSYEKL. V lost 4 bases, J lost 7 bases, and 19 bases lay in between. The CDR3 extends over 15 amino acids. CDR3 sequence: CASSPQPEGDVEAFF. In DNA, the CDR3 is TGCGCCAGCAGCCCCCAACCGGAGGGGGATGTTGAAGCTTTCTTT.

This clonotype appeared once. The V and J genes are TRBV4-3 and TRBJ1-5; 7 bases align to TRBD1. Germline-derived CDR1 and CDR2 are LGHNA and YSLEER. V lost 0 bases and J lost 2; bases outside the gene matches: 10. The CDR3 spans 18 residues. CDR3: CASSQDMETGFGNQPQHF. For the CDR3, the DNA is TGCGCCAGCAGCCAAGATATGGAGACAGGGTTTGGCAATCAGCCCCAGCATTTT.

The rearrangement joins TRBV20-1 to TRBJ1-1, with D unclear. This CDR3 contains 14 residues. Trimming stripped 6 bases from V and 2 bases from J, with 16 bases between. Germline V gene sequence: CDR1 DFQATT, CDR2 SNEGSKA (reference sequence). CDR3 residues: CSARRTHYNTEAFF. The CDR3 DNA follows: TGCAGTGCCCGCCGAACCCATTATAACACTGAAGCTTTCTTT.